These T cell receptor beta chains were read from a single sample in a study of molecular identifiers for immune sequencing clone quantification. MiXCR was run by TCRdb on the PCR reads, yielding one entry per CDR3 protein. The sample lists about 630,000 distinct CDR3 sequences; about 25% were seen once. Sequencing was done on a sample of naive CD8+ T cells from blood, with Jurkat cell RNA spiked in. The receptors come from a human donor in good health. Some libraries in this study had Jurkat cell RNA spiked in. Both conserved end residues are part of each CDR3. The D gene is left open where the match is weak. The size entry is marked missing in some rows and otherwise reads once, few, many or a size class.

clone size: -
J gene: TRBJ1-1
D gene: -
V gene: TRBV7-3
CDR3 protein: CASSLRGPGDIEASF
CDR3 DNA: TGTGCCAGCAGCTTAAGGGGGCCGGGGGACATTGAAGCTTCCTTT

clone size: -
J gene: TRBJ2-1
D gene: -
V gene: TRBV11-2
CDR3 protein: CASSLGDTSYNEQFF
CDR3 DNA: TGTGCCAGCAGCTTAGGGGACACATCCTACAATGAGCAGTTCTTC

clone size: -
J gene: TRBJ2-7
D gene: -
V gene: TRBV6-5
CDR3 protein: CASRSPLGGSSYEQYF
CDR3 DNA: TGTGCCAGCAGGTCACCCCTAGGTGGCAGCTCCTACGAGCAGTACTTC

clone size: few
J gene: TRBJ2-1
D gene: -
V gene: TRBV7-9
CDR3 protein: CASSLLGAPRGEQFF
CDR3 DNA: TGTGCCAGCAGCCTTTTGGGAGCCCCACGGGGTGAGCAGTTCTTC

clone size: many
J gene: TRBJ2-3
D gene: TRBD1
V gene: TRBV14
CDR3 protein: CASSRGTVAEYF
CDR3 DNA: TGTGCCAGCAGCAGGGGGACAGTCGCTGAGTATTTT

clone size: -
J gene: TRBJ2-1
D gene: TRBD1
V gene: TRBV9
CDR3 protein: CASSPGQNYYNEQFF
CDR3 DNA: TGCGCCAGCAGCCCGGGACAGAATTATTACAATGAGCAGTTCTTC

clone size: -
J gene: TRBJ1-1
D gene: TRBD1
V gene: TRBV7-9
CDR3 protein: CASSLDRGYIPNTEAFF
CDR3 DNA: TGTGCCAGCAGTTTGGACAGGGGGTATATCCCAAACACTGAAGCTTTCTTT

clone size: few
J gene: TRBJ2-7
D gene: -
V gene: TRBV13
CDR3 protein: CASKPWGAGYEQYF
CDR3 DNA: TGTGCCAGCAAACCTTGGGGGGCAGGTTACGAGCAGTACTTC

clone size: many
J gene: TRBJ2-3
D gene: TRBD2
V gene: TRBV20-1
CDR3 protein: CSVGLGPLREQYF
CDR3 DNA: TGCAGTGTCGGACTAGGCCCCCTCAGAGAGCAGTATTTT

clone size: few
J gene: TRBJ2-1
D gene: -
V gene: TRBV30
CDR3 protein: CAWKVAYGAYNEQFF
CDR3 DNA: TGTGCCTGGAAGGTGGCCTACGGAGCATACAATGAGCAGTTCTTC

clone size: few
J gene: TRBJ2-7
D gene: -
V gene: TRBV7-9
CDR3 protein: CASSLGPPGSYEQYF
CDR3 DNA: TGTGCCAGCAGCTTAGGGCCGCCAGGTAGCTACGAGCAGTACTTC

clone size: few
J gene: TRBJ2-7
D gene: -
V gene: TRBV19
CDR3 protein: CASSTATAISYEQYF
CDR3 DNA: TGTGCCAGTAGTACCGCGACTGCTATTTCCTACGAGCAGTACTTC

clone size: many
J gene: TRBJ2-2
D gene: TRBD2
V gene: TRBV5-1
CDR3 protein: CASSLDSSGSKAGELFF
CDR3 DNA: TGCGCCAGCAGCTTGGACTCTAGCGGGAGTAAAGCCGGGGAGCTGTTTTTT

clone size: many
J gene: TRBJ1-1
D gene: -
V gene: TRBV14
CDR3 protein: CASSQEFGRVYEAFF
CDR3 DNA: TGTGCCAGCAGCCAAGAGTTCGGCAGGGTCTATGAAGCTTTCTTT

clone size: -
J gene: TRBJ1-1
D gene: TRBD1
V gene: TRBV28
CDR3 protein: CAGSLRGRDRDTEAFF
CDR3 DNA: TGTGCCGGCAGTTTAAGGGGCCGGGACAGGGACACTGAAGCTTTCTTT

clone size: many
J gene: TRBJ2-7
D gene: -
V gene: TRBV10-3
CDR3 protein: CAIRDFYYEQYF
CDR3 DNA: TGTGCCATCAGGGATTTCTACTACGAGCAGTACTTC

clone size: many
J gene: TRBJ1-1
D gene: -
V gene: TRBV4-1
CDR3 protein: CASSQGTHEGTEAFF
CDR3 DNA: TGCGCCAGCAGCCAAGGGACCCATGAGGGGACTGAAGCTTTCTTT

clone size: few
J gene: TRBJ1-5
D gene: TRBD1
V gene: TRBV20-1
CDR3 protein: CSARHPDRGFLGNQPQHF
CDR3 DNA: TGCAGTGCTAGACACCCCGACAGGGGATTCCTAGGCAATCAGCCCCAGCATTTT

clone size: few
J gene: TRBJ2-1
D gene: TRBD2
V gene: TRBV4-3
CDR3 protein: CASSQDISGTYNEQFF
CDR3 DNA: TGCGCCAGCAGCCAAGATATTAGCGGGACCTACAATGAGCAGTTCTTC

clone size: -
J gene: TRBJ2-4
D gene: -
V gene: TRBV13
CDR3 protein: CASSLEPQGSKNIQYF
CDR3 DNA: TGTGCCAGCAGCTTAGAGCCCCAGGGTTCAAAAAACATTCAGTACTTC

clone size: many
J gene: TRBJ1-1
D gene: -
V gene: TRBV6-2/TRBV6-3
CDR3 protein: CASSYESATYTEAFF
CDR3 DNA: TGTGCCAGCAGTTACGAGTCGGCAACATACACTGAAGCTTTCTTT

clone size: many
J gene: TRBJ2-1
D gene: TRBD2
V gene: TRBV19
CDR3 protein: CASSIGLAGGPYNEQFF
CDR3 DNA: TGTGCCAGTAGTATCGGACTAGCGGGAGGGCCGTACAATGAGCAGTTCTTC

clone size: -
J gene: TRBJ2-3
D gene: -
V gene: TRBV29-1
CDR3 protein: CSVEVTRGKQYF
CDR3 DNA: TGCAGCGTTGAAGTCACGCGCGGTAAGCAGTATTTT

clone size: many
J gene: TRBJ2-6
D gene: TRBD2
V gene: TRBV13
CDR3 protein: CASSFAGGSLTF
CDR3 DNA: TGTGCCAGCAGCTTTGCGGGAGGTAGCCTGACTTTC

clone size: once
J gene: TRBJ2-7
D gene: TRBD2
V gene: TRBV20-1
CDR3 protein: CNAKSPQRGPYEPSF
CDR3 DNA: TGCAATGCTAAATCCCCCCAGCGGGGGCCCTACGAGCCGTCCTTC

clone size: -
J gene: TRBJ2-1
D gene: TRBD2
V gene: TRBV6-1
CDR3 protein: CASSEAGLAGVIYNEQLF
CDR3 DNA: TGTGCCAGCAGTGAGGCTGGACTAGCGGGAGTTATATACAATGAGCAGCTCTTC

clone size: -
J gene: TRBJ2-3
D gene: TRBD1
V gene: TRBV19
CDR3 protein: CASSTPWDSLDTQYF
CDR3 DNA: TGTGCCAGTAGTACTCCATGGGACAGTTTAGATACGCAGTATTTT

clone size: -
J gene: TRBJ2-1
D gene: -
V gene: TRBV4-3
CDR3 protein: CASSQAGHMTYNEQFF
CDR3 DNA: TGCGCCAGCAGCCAAGCGGGACACATGACCTACAATGAGCAGTTCTTC

clone size: many
J gene: TRBJ2-4
D gene: -
V gene: TRBV7-9
CDR3 protein: CASSPVPGPGNIQYF
CDR3 DNA: TGTGCCAGCAGCCCAGTCCCCGGCCCGGGAAACATTCAGTACTTC

clone size: -
J gene: TRBJ2-5
D gene: -
V gene: TRBV28
CDR3 protein: CASSSRLRWRVDETQYF
CDR3 DNA: TGTGCCAGCAGTTCAAGACTAAGGTGGCGCGTCGATGAGACCCAGTACTTC

clone size: many
J gene: TRBJ1-3
D gene: -
V gene: TRBV20-1
CDR3 protein: CSARELGSGNTIYF
CDR3 DNA: TGCAGTGCTAGAGAATTAGGGTCTGGAAACACCATATATTTT

clone size: -
J gene: TRBJ2-7
D gene: -
V gene: TRBV12-5
CDR3 protein: CAALEAGTIYEQYF
CDR3 DNA: TGTGCCGCGTTAGAGGCCGGAACGATATACGAGCAGTACTTC

clone size: many
J gene: TRBJ1-1
D gene: -
V gene: TRBV5-1
CDR3 protein: CASSLGTGNFVTEAFF
CDR3 DNA: TGCGCCAGCAGCTTGGGAACAGGCAACTTTGTCACTGAAGCTTTCTTT

clone size: few
J gene: TRBJ2-7
D gene: -
V gene: TRBV12-3/TRBV12-4
CDR3 protein: CASSLPLAAKNEQYF
CDR3 DNA: TGTGCCAGCAGTCTACCACTAGCTGCTAAGAACGAGCAGTACTTC

clone size: many
J gene: TRBJ2-5
D gene: TRBD2
V gene: TRBV28
CDR3 protein: CASSLAASGRSPTGTQYF
CDR3 DNA: TGTGCCAGCAGTTTAGCCGCTAGCGGGAGGAGCCCTACTGGGACCCAGTACTTC

clone size: few
J gene: TRBJ1-4
D gene: TRBD1
V gene: TRBV19
CDR3 protein: CASSIGDRGANEKLFF
CDR3 DNA: TGTGCCAGTAGTATAGGTGACAGGGGTGCTAATGAAAAACTGTTTTTT

clone size: many
J gene: TRBJ2-5
D gene: -
V gene: TRBV12-3/TRBV12-4
CDR3 protein: CASSLVIGGLQETQYF
CDR3 DNA: TGTGCCAGCAGTTTGGTGATTGGCGGCCTCCAAGAGACCCAGTACTTC

clone size: -
J gene: TRBJ2-7
D gene: TRBD2
V gene: TRBV2
CDR3 protein: CASSEGWREGPYEQYF
CDR3 DNA: TGTGCCAGCAGTGAAGGGTGGCGGGAGGGCCCCTACGAGCAGTACTTC

clone size: few
J gene: TRBJ2-5
D gene: -
V gene: TRBV7-6
CDR3 protein: CASSLVAEAGKETQYF
CDR3 DNA: TGTGCCAGCAGCTTAGTCGCGGAGGCGGGTAAAGAGACCCAGTACTTC

clone size: many
J gene: TRBJ2-7
D gene: -
V gene: TRBV2
CDR3 protein: CASSEPPAQEQYF
CDR3 DNA: TGTGCCAGCAGTGAACCCCCTGCCCAGGAGCAGTACTTC

clone size: many
J gene: TRBJ2-7
D gene: -
V gene: TRBV4-1
CDR3 protein: CASSQGQDYYEQYF
CDR3 DNA: TGCGCCAGCAGCCAAGGGCAGGACTACTACGAGCAGTACTTC

clone size: many
J gene: TRBJ1-1
D gene: TRBD1
V gene: TRBV19
CDR3 protein: CASSISGQGRTEAFF
CDR3 DNA: TGTGCCAGTAGTATATCAGGACAGGGGAGGACTGAAGCTTTCTTT

clone size: many
J gene: TRBJ1-1
D gene: -
V gene: TRBV6-5
CDR3 protein: CASSYNGEAFF
CDR3 DNA: TGTGCCAGCAGTTACAACGGGGAAGCTTTCTTT

clone size: few
J gene: TRBJ2-3
D gene: -
V gene: TRBV12-3/TRBV12-4
CDR3 protein: CASSQFRLSTDTQYF
CDR3 DNA: TGTGCCAGCAGTCAATTCCGGTTAAGCACAGATACGCAGTATTTT

clone size: few
J gene: TRBJ2-1
D gene: -
V gene: TRBV12-3/TRBV12-4
CDR3 protein: CASSSARKGIGQFF
CDR3 DNA: TGTGCCAGCAGTTCGGCCCGCAAGGGGATCGGGCAGTTCTTC

clone size: many
J gene: TRBJ1-1
D gene: -
V gene: TRBV2
CDR3 protein: CASSERGGTEAFF
CDR3 DNA: TGTGCCAGCAGTGAGAGGGGGGGCACTGAAGCTTTCTTT

clone size: -
J gene: TRBJ2-5
D gene: TRBD2
V gene: TRBV6-2/TRBV6-3
CDR3 protein: CARHLLAGYQETQYF
CDR3 DNA: TGTGCCCGCCACCTACTAGCGGGGTATCAAGAGACCCAGTACTTC

clone size: -
J gene: TRBJ2-1
D gene: -
V gene: TRBV25-1
CDR3 protein: CASSEIVGSPRGEQFF
CDR3 DNA: TGTGCCAGCAGTGAAATAGTTGGGTCCCCGAGGGGTGAGCAGTTCTTC

clone size: many
J gene: TRBJ2-2
D gene: -
V gene: TRBV24-1
CDR3 protein: CATSDTNYRNTGELFF
CDR3 DNA: TGTGCCACCAGTGATACTAATTACAGGAACACCGGGGAGCTGTTTTTT

clone size: many
J gene: TRBJ1-1
D gene: TRBD1
V gene: TRBV5-1
CDR3 protein: CASSSQTGGGVEDTEAFF
CDR3 DNA: TGCGCCAGCAGCTCGCAGACAGGGGGCGGAGTGGAAGACACTGAAGCTTTCTTT

clone size: many
J gene: TRBJ2-7
D gene: TRBD1
V gene: TRBV6-5
CDR3 protein: CASSSTGEWNEQYF
CDR3 DNA: TGTGCCAGCAGTTCCACAGGGGAATGGAACGAGCAGTACTTC

clone size: -
J gene: TRBJ1-2
D gene: TRBD1
V gene: TRBV27
CDR3 protein: CASSSPGQADYGYTF
CDR3 DNA: TGTGCCAGCAGTTCCCCAGGACAGGCGGACTATGGCTACACCTTC

clone size: few
J gene: TRBJ1-4
D gene: -
V gene: TRBV6-5
CDR3 protein: CASSHQGGHEKLFF
CDR3 DNA: TGTGCCAGCAGTCACCAGGGCGGACATGAAAAACTGTTTTTT

clone size: few
J gene: TRBJ2-7
D gene: TRBD1
V gene: TRBV3-1
CDR3 protein: CASSLGQGGGYEQYF
CDR3 DNA: TGTGCCAGCAGCCTTGGACAGGGGGGCGGCTACGAGCAGTACTTC

clone size: many
J gene: TRBJ2-3
D gene: -
V gene: TRBV7-9
CDR3 protein: CASSHMQGASRGTQYF
CDR3 DNA: TGTGCCAGCAGCCACATGCAGGGAGCCTCAAGGGGTACGCAGTATTTT

clone size: -
J gene: TRBJ2-5
D gene: TRBD2
V gene: TRBV19
CDR3 protein: CASSISGDYRPETQYF
CDR3 DNA: TGTGCCAGTAGTATAAGTGGGGACTACCGCCCGGAGACCCAGTACTTC

clone size: many
J gene: TRBJ1-1
D gene: -
V gene: TRBV7-9
CDR3 protein: CASSLVAGNGAFF
CDR3 DNA: TGTGCCAGCAGCTTAGTAGCAGGGAATGGTGCTTTCTTT

clone size: -
J gene: TRBJ2-7
D gene: -
V gene: TRBV11-2
CDR3 protein: CASSYGQRGYEQYF
CDR3 DNA: TGTGCCAGCAGCTACGGCCAGAGGGGCTACGAGCAGTACTTC

clone size: many
J gene: TRBJ2-1
D gene: TRBD2
V gene: TRBV11-2
CDR3 protein: CASSLELAGSYNEQFF
CDR3 DNA: TGTGCCAGCAGCTTAGAACTAGCGGGGTCCTACAATGAGCAGTTCTTC

clone size: few
J gene: TRBJ2-5
D gene: -
V gene: TRBV6-2/TRBV6-3
CDR3 protein: CASRVDQETQYF
CDR3 DNA: TGTGCCAGCAGAGTAGACCAAGAGACCCAGTACTTC